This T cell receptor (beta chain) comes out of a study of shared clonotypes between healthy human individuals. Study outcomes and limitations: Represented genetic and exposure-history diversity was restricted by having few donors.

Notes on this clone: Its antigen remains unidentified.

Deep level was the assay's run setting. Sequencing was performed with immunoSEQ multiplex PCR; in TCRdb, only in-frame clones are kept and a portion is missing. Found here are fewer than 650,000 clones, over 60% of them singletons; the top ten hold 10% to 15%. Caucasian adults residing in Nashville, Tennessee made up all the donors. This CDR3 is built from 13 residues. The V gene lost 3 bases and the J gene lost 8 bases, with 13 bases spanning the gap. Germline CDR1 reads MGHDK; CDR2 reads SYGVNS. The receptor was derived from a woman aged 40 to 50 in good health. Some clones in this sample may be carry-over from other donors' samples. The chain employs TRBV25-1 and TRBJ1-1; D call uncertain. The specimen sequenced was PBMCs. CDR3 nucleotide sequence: TGTGCCAGCAGTGACGGTTGGCAGGCAGAAGCTTTCTTT. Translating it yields CASSDGWQAEAFF.